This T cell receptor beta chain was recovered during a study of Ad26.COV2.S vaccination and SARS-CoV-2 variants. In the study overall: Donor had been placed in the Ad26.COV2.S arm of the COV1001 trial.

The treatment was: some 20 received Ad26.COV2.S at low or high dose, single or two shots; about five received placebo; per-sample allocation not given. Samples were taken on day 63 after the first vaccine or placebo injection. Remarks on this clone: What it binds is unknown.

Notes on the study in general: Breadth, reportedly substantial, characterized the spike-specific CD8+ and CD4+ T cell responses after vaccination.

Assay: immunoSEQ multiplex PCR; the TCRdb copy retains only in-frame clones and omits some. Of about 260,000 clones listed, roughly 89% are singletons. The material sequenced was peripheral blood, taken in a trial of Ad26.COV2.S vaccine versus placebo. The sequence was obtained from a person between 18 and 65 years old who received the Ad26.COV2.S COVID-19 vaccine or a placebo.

The CDR3 loop reads CASSPGVAGGKNEQFF. CDR3 nucleotide sequence: TGTGCCAGCAGCCCAGGAGTAGCGGGGGGAAAGAATGAGCAGTTCTTC. The rearrangement links TRBV9 to TRBJ2-1; 10 bases match TRBD2. The CDR3 totals 16 residues. Germline assignment: CDR1 SGDLS and CDR2 YYNGEE. J lost 7 bases, V lost 4 bases, and 11 bases had no gene match.